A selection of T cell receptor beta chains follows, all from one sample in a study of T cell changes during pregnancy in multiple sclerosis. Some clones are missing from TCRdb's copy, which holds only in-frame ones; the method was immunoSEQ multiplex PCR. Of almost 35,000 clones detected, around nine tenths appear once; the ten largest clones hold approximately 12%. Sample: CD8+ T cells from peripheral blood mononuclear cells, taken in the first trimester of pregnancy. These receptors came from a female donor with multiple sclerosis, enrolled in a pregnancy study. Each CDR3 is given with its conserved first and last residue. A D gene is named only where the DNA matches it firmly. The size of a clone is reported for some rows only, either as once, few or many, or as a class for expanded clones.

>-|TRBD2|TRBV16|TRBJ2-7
TGTGCCAGCAGCCAATACGCGGGGGAATCCTCCTACGAGCAGTACTTC
CASSQYAGESSYEQYF
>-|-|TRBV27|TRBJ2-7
TGTGCCAGCAGTAATGGCCTTACCCTCTACGAGCAGTACTTC
CASSNGLTLYEQYF
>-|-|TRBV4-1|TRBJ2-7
TGCGCCAGCAGCCACGACAGCCGCTACGAGCAGTACTTC
CASSHDSRYEQYF
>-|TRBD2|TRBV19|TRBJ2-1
TGTGCCAGTACCCTAACCAGCGGGAGCTCCTACAATGAGCAGTTCTTC
CASTLTSGSSYNEQFF
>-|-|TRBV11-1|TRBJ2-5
TGTGCCAGCAGCTTGGGCGCTGGGACCCAGTACTTC
CASSLGAGTQYF
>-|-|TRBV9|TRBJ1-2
TGTGCCAGCAGCGTCCAGGGGCTCGGTGGCTACACCTTC
CASSVQGLGGYTF
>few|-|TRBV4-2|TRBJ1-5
TGTGCCAGCAGCCTTCGGGGGGTTGGGCAGCCCCAGCATTTT
CASSLRGVGQPQHF
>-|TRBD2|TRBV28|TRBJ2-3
TGTGCCAGCAGTTTATTACTAGCGGGAGGGCCTAGGACAGATACGCAGTATTTT
CASSLLLAGGPRTDTQYF
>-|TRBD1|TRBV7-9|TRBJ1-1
TGTGCCGCCCGGGACAGGGGAGGGTACACTGAAGCTTTCTTT
CAARDRGGYTEAFF
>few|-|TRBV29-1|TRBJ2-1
TGCAGCGACCCCGGGACTGACCCTTTCTTGTACAATGAGCAGTTCTTC
CSDPGTDPFLYNEQFF
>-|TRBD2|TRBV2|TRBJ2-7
TGTGCCAGCAGTGACCTAGCGGTCTACGAGCAGTACTTC
CASSDLAVYEQYF
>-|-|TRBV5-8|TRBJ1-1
TGTGCCACTCGCCAGGGGAACGGGATGGGGACTGAAGCTTTCTTT
CATRQGNGMGTEAFF
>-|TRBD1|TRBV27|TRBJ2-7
TGTGCCAGCAGTTTAATAAGGACAGGGCCTACCGAGCAGTACTTC
CASSLIRTGPTEQYF
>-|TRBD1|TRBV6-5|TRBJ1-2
TGTGCCAGCAGTTACAGGGGACAGTACTATGGCTACACCTTC
CASSYRGQYYGYTF
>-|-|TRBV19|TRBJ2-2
TGTGCCAGTAGTATAGCAGGGTCGAACACCGGGGAGCTGTTTTTT
CASSIAGSNTGELFF
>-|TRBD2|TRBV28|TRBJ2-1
TGTGCCAGCACCGGACTAGCGAGCACTTACAATGAGCAGTTCTTC
CASTGLASTYNEQFF
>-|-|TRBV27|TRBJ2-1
TGTGCCAGCCGGACTGGGGGGAATGAGCAGTTCTTC
CASRTGGNEQFF
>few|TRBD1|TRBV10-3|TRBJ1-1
TGTGCCATCGGACAGGGGATGAACACTGAAGCTTTCTTT
CAIGQGMNTEAFF
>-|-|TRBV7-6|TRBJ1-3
TGTGCCAGCAGCCTATGGTTGGGAGTCTCTGGAAACACCATATATTTT
CASSLWLGVSGNTIYF
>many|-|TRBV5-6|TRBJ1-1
TGTGCCAGCAGCTTGGCCAGGGATCCAGACACTGAAGCTTTCTTT
CASSLARDPDTEAFF
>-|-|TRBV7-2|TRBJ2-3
TGTGCCAGCAGCCCCCGACAGGGAGGTTCGACAGATACGCAGTATTTT
CASSPRQGGSTDTQYF
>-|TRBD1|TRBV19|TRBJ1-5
TGTGCCAGTAGTATGATAGGGGGCTTGGGCAATCAGCCCCAGCATTTT
CASSMIGGLGNQPQHF
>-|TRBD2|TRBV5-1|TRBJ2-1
TGCGCCAGCAATAGCGGGAGGGCCCCGGGAGAGCAGTTCTTC
CASNSGRAPGEQFF
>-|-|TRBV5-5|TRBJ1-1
TGTGCCAGCAGCCGCAAGACGACCCGGGACACTGAAGCTTTCTTT
CASSRKTTRDTEAFF
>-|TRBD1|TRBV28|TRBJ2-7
TGTGCCAGCAGTGTACAGGGGGTGAGGTACGAGCAGTACTTC
CASSVQGVRYEQYF
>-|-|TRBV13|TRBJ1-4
TGTGCCAGCAGCTTAGGAGGGGCCGAAAAACTGTTTTTT
CASSLGGAEKLFF
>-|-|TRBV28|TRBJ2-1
TGTGCCAGCAGTTTGTGGACGACAGACCACAATGAGCAGTTCTTC
CASSLWTTDHNEQFF
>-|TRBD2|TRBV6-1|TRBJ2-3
TGTGCCAGCAGTGAAGGCGGGAGTGTTACAGATACGCAGTATTTT
CASSEGGSVTDTQYF
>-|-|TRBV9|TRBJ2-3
TGTGCCAGCAGCGTAGGGCCAACCCCGGGGGCAGATACGCAGTATTTT
CASSVGPTPGADTQYF
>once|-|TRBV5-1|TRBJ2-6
TGCGCCAGCAGCAGCGAGAGGGCATCTGGGGCCAACGTCCTGACTTTC
CASSSERASGANVLTF
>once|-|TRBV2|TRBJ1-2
TGTGCCTCAGCGGTGAAGGCGTATGGCTACACCTTC
CASAVKAYGYTF
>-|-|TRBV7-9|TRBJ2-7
TGTGCCAGCAGCTCACCCCCCTCGGGCGAGCAGTACTTC
CASSSPPSGEQYF
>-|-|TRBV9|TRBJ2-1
TGTGCCAGCAGCGTAGAATCCAGGGTCAATGAGCAGTTCTTC
CASSVESRVNEQFF
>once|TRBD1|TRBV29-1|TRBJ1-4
TGCAGCGCCTTAGACAGGGCAAACGAAAAACTGTTTTTT
CSALDRANEKLFF
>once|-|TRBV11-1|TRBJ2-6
TGTGCCAGCAGCCTTACGGGGTCTGGGGCCAACGTCCTGACTTTC
CASSLTGSGANVLTF